Sequencing of this T cell receptor beta chain was carried out in a study of identical twins. Study-wide points: Beta out-of-frame sequences displayed a weaker excess of sharing between twins. Out-of-frame alpha sequences shared by twins showed excess low generation probability. In drawing conclusions, the study used cross-sectional statistical analysis and did not follow the same donors.

TCRdb redid the calling of the 5' RACE reads with MiXCR, one entry per CDR3 protein. Among 690,000 or so distinct CDR3 sequences listed, less than 10% were seen once. On this clonotype: Its antigen is undetermined.

Trimming removed 1 base at V and 4 bases at J, with 10 bases between. The CDR3 runs to 14 residues. Germline values: CDR1 LNHNV, CDR2 YYDKDF (reference sequence). Separately, the same data were catalogued under a study of yellow fever vaccine responses in identical twins. That investigation notes: The authors reported partly convergent, partly personalized vaccine responses in identical twins.

The gene calls are TRBV15 and TRBJ1-2; D not resolved. The sequencing input was PBMCs. The receptor comes from a woman aged 18-29 years in good health. Here the CDR3 DNA reads TGTGCCACCAGCAGAGGGGAGTATCCCTATGGCTACACCTTC. As protein: CATSRGEYPYGYTF.